This T cell receptor (beta chain) was documented in a study of shared clonotypes between healthy human individuals. On the study more broadly: The cohort comprised two women and a few men. Their ages spanned 18 to 49 years.

Around 30,000 T cell genomes (about 0.3 ug DNA) went into each PBMC replicate. Authors' analysis steps: Filtering differed because ImmunoSEQ produced junction-only sequences that carried no quality scores. The table came from immunoSEQ multiplex PCR; TCRdb's copy has only in-frame clones and leaves some out. That table supplies the V and J calls and clone size; D and trimming were determined from the DNA. The data show about 510,000 clones, 79% seen once. It was around 100 million PBMCs that unsorted samples used for genomic DNA. The germline V gene has CDR1 MDHEN and CDR2 SYDVKM. The CDR3 totals 14 residues. V was cut by 2 bases and J by 2 bases, with 6 bases left in between.

The clonotype comes from a woman aged 40 to 55 in good health. Some clones in this sample may be carry-over from other donors' samples. The material sequenced was PBMCs. This chain connects TRBV28 to TRBJ1-4; D call uncertain. This chain's CDR3 is CASSLTGTNEKLFF. CDR3 in DNA: TGTGCCAGCAGTTTAACCGGGACTAATGAAAAACTGTTTTTT.